The 13 T cell receptor beta chains below come from one sample, sequenced in a study of cytomegalovirus exposure and HLA in healthy donors. Produced via immunoSEQ multiplex PCR; TCRdb's table is partial and in-frame only. The table includes more than 90,000 clones, approximately 93% detected once. Sequencing was done on a sample of PBMCs. The origin of the receptors is a woman in her 30s in good health and CMV-seropositive.

The chain has TRBV19 and TRBJ2-2; D may be TRBD2 (6 bases). CDR1 is LNHDA, CDR2 SQIVND, per germline (reference sequence). The V and J ends lost 6 bases and 3 bases respectively, with 14 bases between them. This CDR3 comprises 15 residues. CDR3 DNA sequence: TGTGCCAGTAGGCGGGACCGCGGGGACACCGGGGAGCTGTTTTTT. Translated, it gives CASRRDRGDTGELFF.

This clone was detected once. The rearrangement uses TRBV15 and TRBJ2-1; 10 bases agree with TRBD2. The CDR3 extends over 18 amino acids. Germline V gives CDR1 LNHNV, CDR2 YYDKDF (reference sequence). V gave up 1 base and J gave up 8 bases; unmatched junction bases: 14. The CDR3 loop reads CATSRVRSSGRSRDEQFF. CDR3 in DNA: TGTGCCACCAGCAGAGTGAGGTCTAGCGGGAGAAGTCGCGATGAGCAGTTCTTC.

V usage is TRBV6-1 and J usage is TRBJ1-3, with 9 positions matching TRBD1. Germline V gene sequence: CDR1 MNHNS, CDR2 SASEGT. The CDR3 runs 19 residues. V trimming: 3 bases; J trimming: 0 bases; junction bases outside the gene matches: 12. CDR3 in DNA: TGTGCCAGCAGTGATCGGACAGGGGCCGCACAAGCCTCTGGAAACACCATATATTTT. Residues: CASSDRTGAAQASGNTIYF.

In this sample, this clone turned up once. This chain uses TRBV19 with TRBJ2-5; the match to TRBD2 covers 9 bases. This CDR3 is built from 17 residues. Per the germline V gene, CDR1 is LNHDA and CDR2 is SQIVND (reference sequence). V dropped 2 bases and J dropped 4; count of bases not matched to a gene: 11. CDR3 sequence (DNA): TGTGCCAGTAGTATATTACTCTCAGCGGGAGGCTCAGAGACCCAGTACTTC. Translated: CASSILLSAGGSETQYF.

The J gene is TRBJ1-3, the V gene TRBV7-9; D is undetermined. Looked up from germline, CDR1 is SEHNR and CDR2 is FQNEAQ (reference sequence). V lost 3 bases to trimming and J lost 2 bases, with 11 bases between them. The CDR3 sequence is 15 residues long. CDR3 sequence (DNA): TGTGCCAGCAGCTTTGGAGGATCGGCTGGAAACACCATATATTTT. It encodes CASSFGGSAGNTIYF. The full variable domain, completed using reference TRBV7-9 and TRBJ1-3, is DTGVSQNPRHKITKRGQNVTFRCDPISEHNRLYWYRQTLGQGPEFLTYFQNEAQLEKSRLLSDRFSAERPKGSFSTLEIQRTEQGDSAMYLCASSFGGSAGNTIYFGEGSWLTVV.

This chain connects TRBV7-2 to TRBJ1-1; possible D gene TRBD1, 5 bases. V was cut by 5 bases and J by 7 bases, with 17 bases left in between. This CDR3 region has 14 residues. Germline V gene lookup returns CDR1 SGHTA and CDR2 FQGNSA. In DNA, the CDR3 is TGTGCCAGCAGCCGAAAATTGGCAGGGAATGAAGCTTTCTTT. Protein sequence: CASSRKLAGNEAFF.

The V gene is TRBV27, the J gene TRBJ2-7; a possible D gene is TRBD2 (6 bases). Germline loops: CDR1 MNHEY, CDR2 SMNVEV (reference sequence). Trimming left V 2 bases short and J 3 bases short, with 14 bases between. The CDR3 is 15 amino acids. CDR3 sequence (DNA): TGTGCCAGCAGTTTACGGAGGGGCGATCTCTACGAGCAGTACTTC. The encoded protein is CASSLRRGDLYEQYF.

J is TRBJ1-2 and V is TRBV20-1; a weak D match, TRBD1 (5 bases). Germline CDR1 DFQATT, CDR2 SNEGSKA (reference sequence). This CDR3 has 11 residues. Trimming took off 7 bases at V and 6 bases at J, with 12 bases between the two ends. The CDR3 region is CSGRGGDGYTF. DNA for the CDR3: TGCAGTGGACGTGGAGGGGATGGCTACACCTTC.

The chain combines TRBV27 with TRBJ2-1, with 11 bases lining up with TRBD2. CDR1 is MNHEY and CDR2 is SMNVEV in the germline V gene (reference sequence). V shed 6 bases and J 5 bases; nucleotides not matched to a gene: 6. The CDR3 has 15 amino acids. CDR3 nucleotide sequence: TGTGCCAGCAGGAATAGCGGGAGGGCTGACAATGAGCAGTTCTTC. Protein product: CASRNSGRADNEQFF.

The rearrangement uses TRBV30 and TRBJ2-1; D unclear. Per germline, CDR1 GTSNPN and CDR2 SVGIG (reference sequence). The V and J ends lost 2 bases and 9 bases respectively, with 17 bases between them. CDR3 length: 14 residues. The CDR3 nucleotides read TGTGCCTGGAGTATGATATTAGCTGGTGGTGAGCAGTTCTTC. Amino acid sequence: CAWSMILAGGEQFF. Full variable domain (rest looked up from reference TRBV30 and TRBJ2-1): SQTIHQWPATLVQPVGSPLSLECTVEGTSNPNLYWYRQAAGRGLQLLFYSVGIGQISSEVPQNLSASRPQDRQFILSSKKLLLSDSGFYLCAWSMILAGGEQFFGPGTRLTVL.

J is TRBJ2-2 and V is TRBV18; a weak D match, TRBD2 (5 bases). V was clipped by 6 bases and J by 1 base, with 9 bases between them. The CDR3 loop spans 14 amino acids. In germline, CDR1 is KGHSH, CDR2 LQKENI. DNA for the CDR3: TGTGCCAGCTCGGCCGGGGTGAACACCGGGGAGCTGTTTTTT. Translating gives CASSAGVNTGELFF.

V and J are TRBV5-1 and TRBJ2-3; 11 bases are shared with TRBD2. Unmatched junction bases numbered 6, after V lost 0 bases and J lost 0 bases. Germline lookup yields CDR1 SGHRS and CDR2 YFSETQ. CDR3 length equals 18 residues. CDR3 nucleotide sequence: TGCGCCAGCAGCTTGGACGGGACTAGCGGATTTAGCACAGATACGCAGTATTTT. Translated: CASSLDGTSGFSTDTQYF.

This clone was recorded only once. This rearrangement joins TRBV9 to TRBJ2-1, with D possibly being TRBD2 (6 bases). V was clipped by 3 bases and J by 13 bases, with 20 bases between them. The V gene's germline CDR1 is SGDLS and CDR2 YYNGEE. The CDR3 contains 14 residues. Written as DNA, the CDR3 is TGTGCCAGCAGCGCCTATCTGCGGGATAGCCGTCAGTTCTTC. Translated: CASSAYLRDSRQFF.